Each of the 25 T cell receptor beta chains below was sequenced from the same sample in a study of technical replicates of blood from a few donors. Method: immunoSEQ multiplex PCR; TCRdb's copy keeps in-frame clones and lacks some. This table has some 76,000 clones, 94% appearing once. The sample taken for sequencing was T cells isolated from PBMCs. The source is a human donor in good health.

The DNA for the CDR3 is TGTGCCAGCAGTTTCGGACAGTCCACAGATACGCAGTATTTT. It encodes CASSFGQSTDTQYF. The rearrangement joins TRBV27 to TRBJ2-3; possibly TRBD1 for D (6 bases). The germline V gene encodes CDR1 MNHEY and CDR2 SMNVEV (reference sequence). V was pared by 3 bases and J by 2 bases, with 9 bases between. CDR3 length: 14 residues.

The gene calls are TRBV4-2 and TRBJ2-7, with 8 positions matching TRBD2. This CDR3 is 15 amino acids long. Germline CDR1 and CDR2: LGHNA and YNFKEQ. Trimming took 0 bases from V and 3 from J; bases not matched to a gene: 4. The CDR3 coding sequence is TGTGCCAGCAGCCAAGAGACTAGCGTAATCTACGAGCAGTACTTC. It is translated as CASSQETSVIYEQYF.

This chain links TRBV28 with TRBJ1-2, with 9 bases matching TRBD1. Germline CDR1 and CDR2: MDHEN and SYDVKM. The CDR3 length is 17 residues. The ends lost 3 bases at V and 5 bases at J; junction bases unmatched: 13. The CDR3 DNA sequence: TGTGCCAGCAGTTTTAGCCCCGGGACAGGGTTTACGTATGGCTACACCTTC. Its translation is CASSFSPGTGFTYGYTF.

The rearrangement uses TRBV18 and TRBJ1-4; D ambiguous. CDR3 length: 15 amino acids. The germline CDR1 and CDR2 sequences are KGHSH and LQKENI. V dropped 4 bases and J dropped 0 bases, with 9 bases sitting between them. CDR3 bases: TGTGCCAGCTCACGGGCAACCACAACTAATGAAAAACTGTTTTTT. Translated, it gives CASSRATTTNEKLFF.

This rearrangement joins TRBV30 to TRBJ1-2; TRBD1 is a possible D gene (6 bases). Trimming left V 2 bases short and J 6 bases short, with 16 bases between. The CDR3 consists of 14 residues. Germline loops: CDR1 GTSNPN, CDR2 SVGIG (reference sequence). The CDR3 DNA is TGTGCCTGGAGTACAAGGAGGACAGAGGATGGCTACACCTTC. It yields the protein CAWSTRRTEDGYTF.

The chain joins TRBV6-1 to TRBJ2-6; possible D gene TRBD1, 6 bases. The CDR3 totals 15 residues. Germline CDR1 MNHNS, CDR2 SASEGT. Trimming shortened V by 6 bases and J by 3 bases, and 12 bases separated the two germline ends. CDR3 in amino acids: CASSVTGLGANVLTF. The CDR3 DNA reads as TGTGCCAGCAGCGTGACAGGCCTTGGGGCCAACGTCCTGACTTTC.

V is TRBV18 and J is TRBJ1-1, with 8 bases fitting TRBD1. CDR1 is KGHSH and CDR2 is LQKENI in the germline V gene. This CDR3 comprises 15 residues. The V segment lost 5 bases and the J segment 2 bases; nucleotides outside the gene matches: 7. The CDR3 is CASSATDRGNTEAFF. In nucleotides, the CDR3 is TGTGCCAGCTCAGCCACCGACAGGGGCAACACTGAAGCTTTCTTT.

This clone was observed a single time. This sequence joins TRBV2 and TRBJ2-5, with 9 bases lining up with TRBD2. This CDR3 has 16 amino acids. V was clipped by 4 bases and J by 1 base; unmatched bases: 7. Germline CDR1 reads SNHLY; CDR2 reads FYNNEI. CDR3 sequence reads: CASSGLLAGSQETQYF. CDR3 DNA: TGTGCCAGCAGTGGACTGCTAGCGGGAAGCCAAGAGACCCAGTACTTC.

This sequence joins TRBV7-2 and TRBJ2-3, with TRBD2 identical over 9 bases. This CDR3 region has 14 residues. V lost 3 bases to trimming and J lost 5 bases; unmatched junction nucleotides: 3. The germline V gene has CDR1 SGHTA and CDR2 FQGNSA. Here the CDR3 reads CASSFSGSLDTQYF. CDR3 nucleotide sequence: TGTGCCAGCAGCTTTAGCGGGAGTCTAGATACGCAGTATTTT.

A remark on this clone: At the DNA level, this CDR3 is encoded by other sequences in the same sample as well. The CDR3 coding sequence is TGCGCCAGCAGCCAGGAGGACTATGACCGCCAAGAGACCCAGTACTTC. This codes for CASSQEDYDRQETQYF. J is TRBJ2-5 and V is TRBV4-1, with D tentatively TRBD2 (6 bases). There are 16 residues in the CDR3. V lost 3 bases, J lost 1 base, and 15 bases lay in between. Germline V lookup: CDR1 MGHRA, CDR2 YSYEKL.

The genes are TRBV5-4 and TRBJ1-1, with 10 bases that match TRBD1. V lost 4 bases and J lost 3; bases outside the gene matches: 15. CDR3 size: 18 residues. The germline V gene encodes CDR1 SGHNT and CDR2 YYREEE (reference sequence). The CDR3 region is CASSNPGQGILGDTEAFF. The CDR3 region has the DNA TGTGCCAGCAGCAACCCGGGACAGGGGATCTTAGGGGACACTGAAGCTTTCTTT.

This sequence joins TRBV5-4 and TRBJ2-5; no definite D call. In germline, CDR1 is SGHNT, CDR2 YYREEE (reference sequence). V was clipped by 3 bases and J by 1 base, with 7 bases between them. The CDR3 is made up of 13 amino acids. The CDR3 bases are TGTGCCAGCAGCTACAAAACCCAAGAGACCCAGTACTTC. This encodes CASSYKTQETQYF.

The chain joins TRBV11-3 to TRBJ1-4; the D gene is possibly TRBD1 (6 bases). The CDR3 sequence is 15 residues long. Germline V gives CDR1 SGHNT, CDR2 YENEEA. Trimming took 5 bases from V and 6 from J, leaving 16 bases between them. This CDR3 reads CASSPGQPGYEKLFF. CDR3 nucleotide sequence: TGTGCCAGCAGCCCCGGACAGCCGGGATATGAAAAACTGTTTTTT.

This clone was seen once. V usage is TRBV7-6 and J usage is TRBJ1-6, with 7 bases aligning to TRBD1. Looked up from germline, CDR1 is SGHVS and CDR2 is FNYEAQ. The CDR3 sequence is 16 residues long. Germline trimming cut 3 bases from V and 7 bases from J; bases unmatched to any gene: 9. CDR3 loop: CASSLGQPYSNSPLHF. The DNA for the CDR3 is TGTGCCAGCAGCTTGGGACAGCCTTACTCCAATTCACCCCTCCACTTT.

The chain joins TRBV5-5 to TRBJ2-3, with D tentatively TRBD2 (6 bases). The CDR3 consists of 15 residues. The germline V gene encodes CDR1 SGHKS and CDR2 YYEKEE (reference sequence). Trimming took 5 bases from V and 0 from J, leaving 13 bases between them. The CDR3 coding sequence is TGTGCCAGCAGTCAAGACGGGACTAGCACAGATACGCAGTATTTT. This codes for CASSQDGTSTDTQYF.

The CDR3 loop is CASSFTGYNEKLFF. CDR3 DNA sequence: TGTGCCAGCAGCTTCACAGGATATAATGAAAAACTGTTTTTT. V gene TRBV28 combines with J gene TRBJ1-4; D is perhaps TRBD1 (5 bases). This CDR3 spans 14 amino acids. Trimming cost V 6 bases and J 4 bases, with 12 bases left between them. The V gene's germline CDR1 is MDHEN and CDR2 SYDVKM.

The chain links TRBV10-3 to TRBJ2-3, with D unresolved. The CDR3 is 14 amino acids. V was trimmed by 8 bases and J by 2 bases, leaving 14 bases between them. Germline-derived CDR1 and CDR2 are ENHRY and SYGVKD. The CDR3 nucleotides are TGTGCCATCCAGCCAGGCGAATTCACAGATACGCAGTATTTT. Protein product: CAIQPGEFTDTQYF.

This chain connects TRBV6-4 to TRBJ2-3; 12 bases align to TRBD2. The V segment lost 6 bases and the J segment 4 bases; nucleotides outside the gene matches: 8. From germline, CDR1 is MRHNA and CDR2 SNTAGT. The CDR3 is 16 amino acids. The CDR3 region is CASSARTSGAADTQYF. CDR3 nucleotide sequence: TGTGCCAGCAGCGCTCGGACTAGCGGGGCCGCAGATACGCAGTATTTT.

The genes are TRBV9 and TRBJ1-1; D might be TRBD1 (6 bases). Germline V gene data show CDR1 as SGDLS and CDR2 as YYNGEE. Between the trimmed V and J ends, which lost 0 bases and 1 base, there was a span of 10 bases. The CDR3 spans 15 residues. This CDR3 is CASSVDGGPNTEAFF. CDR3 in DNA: TGTGCCAGCAGCGTAGACGGGGGGCCGAACACTGAAGCTTTCTTT.

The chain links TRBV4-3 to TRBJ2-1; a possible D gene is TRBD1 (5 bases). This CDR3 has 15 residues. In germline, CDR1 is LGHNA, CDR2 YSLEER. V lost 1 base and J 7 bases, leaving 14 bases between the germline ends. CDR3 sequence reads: CASSQAPGLMNEQFF. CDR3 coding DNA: TGCGCCAGCAGCCAAGCCCCAGGGTTAATGAATGAGCAGTTCTTC.

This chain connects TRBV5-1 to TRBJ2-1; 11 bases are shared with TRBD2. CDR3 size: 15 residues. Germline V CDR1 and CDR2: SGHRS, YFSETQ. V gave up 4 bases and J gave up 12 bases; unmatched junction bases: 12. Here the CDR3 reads CASSPGLAGITPQFF. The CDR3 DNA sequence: TGCGCCAGCAGCCCCGGACTAGCGGGCATAACACCGCAGTTCTTC.

The CDR3 DNA follows: TGTGCCAGCAGTGATTTTAGCGGGACTGGCGGGACCCAGTACTTC. It translates to CASSDFSGTGGTQYF. The chain joins TRBV2 to TRBJ2-5, with 8 positions matching TRBD2. The CDR3 contains 15 residues. The J segment lost 7 bases and the V segment lost 3 bases, leaving 10 bases of the junction unmatched. Germline CDR1 SNHLY, CDR2 FYNNEI.

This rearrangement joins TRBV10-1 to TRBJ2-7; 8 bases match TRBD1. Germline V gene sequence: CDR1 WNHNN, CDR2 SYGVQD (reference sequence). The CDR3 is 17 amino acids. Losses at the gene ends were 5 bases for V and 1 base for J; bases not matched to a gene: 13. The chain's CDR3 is CASSKGGQGIVSYEQYF. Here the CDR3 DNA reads TGCGCCAGCAGTAAAGGCGGACAGGGAATCGTTTCCTACGAGCAGTACTTC.

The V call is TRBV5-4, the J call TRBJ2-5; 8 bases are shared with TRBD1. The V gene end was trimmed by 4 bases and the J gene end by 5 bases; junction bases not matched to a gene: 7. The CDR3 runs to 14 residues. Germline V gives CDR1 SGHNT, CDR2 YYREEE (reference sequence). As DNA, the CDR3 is TGTGCCAGCAGCCTGACAGGGGTATCTGAGACCCAGTACTTC. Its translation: CASSLTGVSETQYF.

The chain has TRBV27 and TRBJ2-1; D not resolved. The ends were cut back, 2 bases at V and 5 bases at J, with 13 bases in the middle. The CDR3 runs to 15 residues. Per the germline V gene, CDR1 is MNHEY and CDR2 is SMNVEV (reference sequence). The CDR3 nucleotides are TGTGCCAGCAGTTTAAGGTTAGGAGTGAACAATGAGCAGTTCTTC. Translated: CASSLRLGVNNEQFF.